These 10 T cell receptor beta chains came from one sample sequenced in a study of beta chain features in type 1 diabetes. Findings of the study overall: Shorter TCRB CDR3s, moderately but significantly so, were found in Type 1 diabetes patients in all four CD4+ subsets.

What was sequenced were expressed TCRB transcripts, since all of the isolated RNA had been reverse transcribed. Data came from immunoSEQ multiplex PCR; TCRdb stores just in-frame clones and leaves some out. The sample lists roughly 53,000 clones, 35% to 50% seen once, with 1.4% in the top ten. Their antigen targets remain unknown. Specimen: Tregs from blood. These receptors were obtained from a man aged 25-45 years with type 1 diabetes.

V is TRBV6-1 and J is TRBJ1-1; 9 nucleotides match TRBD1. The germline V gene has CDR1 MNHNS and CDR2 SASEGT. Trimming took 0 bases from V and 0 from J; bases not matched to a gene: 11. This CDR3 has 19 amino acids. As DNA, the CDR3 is TGTGCCAGCAGTGAAGCGACTGTGGACAGGGGATTACTGAACACTGAAGCTTTCTTT. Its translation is CASSEATVDRGLLNTEAFF.

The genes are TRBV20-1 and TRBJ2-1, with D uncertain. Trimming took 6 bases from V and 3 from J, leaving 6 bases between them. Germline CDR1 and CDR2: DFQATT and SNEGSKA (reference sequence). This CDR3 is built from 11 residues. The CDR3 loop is CSAQHYNEQFF. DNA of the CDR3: TGCAGTGCCCAACACTACAATGAGCAGTTCTTC.

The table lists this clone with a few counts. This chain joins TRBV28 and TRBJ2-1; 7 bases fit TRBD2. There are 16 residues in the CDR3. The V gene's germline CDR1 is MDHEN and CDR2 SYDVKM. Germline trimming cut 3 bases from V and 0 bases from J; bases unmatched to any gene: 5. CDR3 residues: CASSFTGRPSYNEQFF. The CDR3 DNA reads TGTGCCAGCAGTTTCACCGGGAGGCCCTCCTACAATGAGCAGTTCTTC.

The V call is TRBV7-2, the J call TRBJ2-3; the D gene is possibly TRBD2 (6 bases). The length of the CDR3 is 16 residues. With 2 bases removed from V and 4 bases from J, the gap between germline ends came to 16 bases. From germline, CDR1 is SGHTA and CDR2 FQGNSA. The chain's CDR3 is CASSLSAGRSADTQYF. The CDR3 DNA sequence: TGTGCCAGCAGCTTATCCGCCGGGAGAAGTGCAGATACGCAGTATTTT.

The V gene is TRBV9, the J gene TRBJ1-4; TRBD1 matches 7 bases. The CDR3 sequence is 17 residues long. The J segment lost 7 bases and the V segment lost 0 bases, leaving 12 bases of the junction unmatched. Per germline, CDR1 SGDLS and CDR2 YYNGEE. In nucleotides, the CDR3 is TGTGCCAGCAGCGTAGAGGGGGCGAGAAGGGGTGGTGAAAAACTGTTTTTT. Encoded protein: CASSVEGARRGGEKLFF.

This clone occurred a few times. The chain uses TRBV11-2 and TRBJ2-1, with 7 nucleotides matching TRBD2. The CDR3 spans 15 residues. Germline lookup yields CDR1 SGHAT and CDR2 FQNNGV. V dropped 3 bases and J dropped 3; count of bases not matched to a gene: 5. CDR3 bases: TGTGCCAGCAGCTTTGCCCTAGCGGTCTACAATGAGCAGTTCTTC. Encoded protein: CASSFALAVYNEQFF.

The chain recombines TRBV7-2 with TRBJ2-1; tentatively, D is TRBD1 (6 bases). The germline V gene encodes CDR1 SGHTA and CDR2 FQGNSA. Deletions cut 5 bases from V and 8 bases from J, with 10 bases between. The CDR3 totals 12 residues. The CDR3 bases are TGTGCCAGCAGCCGACAGGAGGATGAGCAGTTCTTC. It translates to CASSRQEDEQFF.

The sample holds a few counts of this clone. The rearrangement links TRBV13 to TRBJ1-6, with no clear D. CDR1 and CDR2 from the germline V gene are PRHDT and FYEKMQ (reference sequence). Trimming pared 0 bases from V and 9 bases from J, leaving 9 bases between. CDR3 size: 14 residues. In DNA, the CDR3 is TGTGCCAGCAGCTTAGGCCGGGAGCCTTCACCCCTCCACTTT. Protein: CASSLGREPSPLHF.

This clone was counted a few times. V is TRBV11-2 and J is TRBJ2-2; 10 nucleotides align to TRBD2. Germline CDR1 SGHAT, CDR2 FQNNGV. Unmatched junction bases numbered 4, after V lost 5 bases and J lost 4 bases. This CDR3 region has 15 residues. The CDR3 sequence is CASSPGTSVTGELFF. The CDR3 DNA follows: TGTGCCAGCAGCCCCGGGACTAGCGTCACCGGGGAGCTGTTTTTT. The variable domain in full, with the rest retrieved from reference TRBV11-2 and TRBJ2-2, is EAGVAQSPRYKIIEKRQSVAFWCNPISGHATLYWYQQILGQGPKLLIQFQNNGVVDDSQLPKDRFSAERLKGVDSTLKIQPAKLEDSAVYLCASSPGTSVTGELFFGEGSRLTVL.

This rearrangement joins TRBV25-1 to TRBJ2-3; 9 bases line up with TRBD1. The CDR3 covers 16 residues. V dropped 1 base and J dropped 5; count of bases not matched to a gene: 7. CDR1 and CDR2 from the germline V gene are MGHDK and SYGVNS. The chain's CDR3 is CASSEWQTGGVDTQYF. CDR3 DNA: TGTGCCAGCAGTGAATGGCAAACAGGGGGCGTAGATACGCAGTATTTT. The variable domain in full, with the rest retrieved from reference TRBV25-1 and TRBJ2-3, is EADIYQTPRYLVIGTGKKITLECSQTMGHDKMYWYQQDPGMELHLIHYSYGVNSTEKGDLSSESTVSRIRTEHFPLTLESARPSHTSQYLCASSEWQTGGVDTQYFGPGTRLTVL.